Listed below are T cell receptor beta chains from one sample, sequenced in a study of blood T cell repertoires in COVID-19. Sequenced by immunoSEQ multiplex PCR; TCRdb stores in-frame clones only, minus some. The sample has some 300,000 clones, roughly 90% seen once. The source material was peripheral blood. These receptors were taken from a woman in her 70s with COVID-19, enrolled during active disease. Each CDR3 is given without its conserved first and last residue.

TRBV5-1 ASSPDTYNEQF
TRBV5-1 ASSLMRGGVETQY
TRBV2 ASSEGPLGANVLT
TRBV6-5 ASSYVEKSYGYT
TRBV19 ASTEGQGFYGYT
TRBV6-5 ASRLEEGGYT
TRBV4-1 ASSHDGRGQVLH
TRBV4-1 ASSQDLAGYGNTGELF
TRBV6-2/TRBV6-3 ASSRTGTSNQPQH
TRBV6-6 ASSYGGAGREKLF
TRBV9 ASSVGGGGAYGYT
TRBV7-2 ASSTGQASYGYT
TRBV11-3 ASSFAQTGELF
TRBV12-3/TRBV12-4 ASRPGGTETQY
TRBV2 ASRYSATNEKLF
TRBV7-2 ASSTTGYSNQPQH
TRBV11-3 ASSGGGEETQY
TRBV19 ASSISKGANYGYT
TRBV6-6 ASSYFVGSYEQY
TRBV29-1 SVEAGLYTEAF
TRBV27 ASSYRQGAYSYNSPLH
TRBV6-6 ASSRLTFTGTGSYEQY
TRBV4-2 ASSRASADQETQY
TRBV27 ASKFTGHNYGYT
TRBV5-4 ASSLGSGGFRSTEAF
TRBV11-2 ASSVQRGSYNEQF
TRBV7-3 ASSRQGLSTDTQY
TRBV7-9 ASSYQGYETQY
TRBV28 ASSQLGGAF
TRBV15 ATSRDRRGSGQPQH
TRBV4-3 ASSQDSGDTEAF
TRBV19 ASSIVTGARGQPQH
TRBV19 ASSPGLAGVYTDTQY
TRBV6-4 ASSSLRGDTQY
TRBV7-7 ASSSQSGGIEKLF
TRBV10-3 AISPTIAGELF
TRBV7-2 AGGGADTQY
TRBV28 ASYPGTKNTGELF
TRBV28 ASSLFRQGGRTEAF
TRBV9 ASTKTSGSTQY
TRBV23-1 ASTPRDRDNYGYT
TRBV19 ASSIFPGQGLNQPQH
TRBV27 ASSEKAGAYNEQF
TRBV23-1 AARPSGVNTQY